This T cell receptor (beta chain) was found in a study of blood T cells in healthy people across ages. Germline-derived CDR1 and CDR2 are WSHSY and SAAADI. V gave up 2 bases and J gave up 1 base, with 11 bases separating them. The CDR3 length is 15 residues. Together with a sample-barcoded 5' primer, a J-beta primer mix was included in a second PCR lasting roughly 7 to 11 cycles. TCRdb itself ran the 5' RACE reads through MiXCR, one entry per CDR3 protein. The sample yields 920,000 or so distinct CDR3 sequences, less than 50% seen once. This clonotype appeared a few times. This sequence joins TRBV10-2 and TRBJ2-5; a possible D gene is TRBD1 (5 bases). Sample: blood. The source is a woman aged 55 to 70 in good health. CDR3 amino acids: CASSETSGLQETQYF. The CDR3 coding sequence is TGCGCCAGCAGTGAGACCTCAGGGCTCCAAGAGACCCAGTACTTC.